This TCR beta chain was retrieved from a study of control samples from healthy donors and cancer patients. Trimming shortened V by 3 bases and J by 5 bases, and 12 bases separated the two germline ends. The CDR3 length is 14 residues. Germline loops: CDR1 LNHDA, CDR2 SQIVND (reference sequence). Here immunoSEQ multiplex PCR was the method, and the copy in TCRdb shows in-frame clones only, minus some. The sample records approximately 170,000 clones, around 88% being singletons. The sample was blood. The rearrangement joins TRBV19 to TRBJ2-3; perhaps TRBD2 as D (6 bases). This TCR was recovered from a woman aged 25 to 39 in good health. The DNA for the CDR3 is TGTGCCAGTAGTATTCTGCGGGGTGGAGATACGCAGTATTTT. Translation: CASSILRGGDTQYF. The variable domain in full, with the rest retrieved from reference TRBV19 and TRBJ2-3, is DGGITQSPKYLFRKEGQNVTLSCEQNLNHDAMYWYRQDPGQGLRLIYYSQIVNDFQKGDIAEGYSVSREKKESFPLTVTSAQKNPTAFYLCASSILRGGDTQYFGPGTRLTVL.